A single sample gave rise to the 24 T cell receptor beta chains below, sequenced in a study of T cell clones after liver transplantation. Profiling relied on immunoSEQ multiplex PCR, and the TCRdb table lists in-frame clones only, not all of them. The data hold roughly 120,000 clones, with just over 90% observed a single time. The sample consisted of CD4+ T cells from blood, taken 12 months after liver transplant. These receptors were obtained from a human patient who received a liver transplant. Part of the T cell pool may stem from the graft donor.

The rearrangement uses TRBV2 and TRBJ2-1; D tentatively reads TRBD1 or TRBD2 (5 bases each). The V and J ends lost 5 bases and 0 bases respectively, with 14 bases between them. The CDR3 consists of 16 residues. Germline CDR1 reads SNHLY; CDR2 reads FYNNEI. CDR3 nucleotides: TGTGCCAGCAGTCCCCGGGGCCGTAGCTCCTACAATGAGCAGTTCTTC. This codes for CASSPRGRSSYNEQFF.

The chain carries TRBV19 and TRBJ2-3, with D unresolved. The CDR3 has 13 amino acids. Trimming took 7 bases from V and 8 from J, leaving 16 bases between them. The germline V gene encodes CDR1 LNHDA and CDR2 SQIVND (reference sequence). For the CDR3, the DNA is TGTGCCAGTACTCCCTCAAGGGTTGGTACGCAGTATTTT. Amino acids: CASTPSRVGTQYF.

The chain recombines TRBV11-3 with TRBJ2-7, with 8 bases aligning to TRBD1. Germline assignment: CDR1 SGHNT and CDR2 YENEEA. Trimming cost V 1 base and J 6 bases; bases outside gene matches: 5. CDR3 size: 14 residues. CDR3 DNA: TGTGCCAGCAGCTTAGGGTCAGGGGGCACCGAGCAGTACTTC. It yields the protein CASSLGSGGTEQYF.

This chain uses TRBV5-1 with TRBJ1-1; tentatively, D is TRBD1 (5 bases). V was trimmed by 4 bases and J by 3 bases, leaving 16 bases between them. The CDR3 spans 15 residues. The V gene's germline CDR1 is SGHRS and CDR2 YFSETQ. The CDR3 sequence is CASSNTGTGDTEAFF. CDR3 bases: TGCGCCAGCAGCAATACCGGGACGGGGGACACTGAAGCTTTCTTT.

This clone was observed a few times. The gene calls are TRBV11-3 and TRBJ1-4; 8 bases match TRBD1. V lost 5 bases, J lost 3 bases, and 8 bases stayed unmatched. The CDR3 is 16 amino acids. Germline CDR1 reads SGHNT; CDR2 reads YENEEA. CDR3 bases: TGTGCCAGCAGCATTGGACAGGGTAGAGCTAATGAAAAACTGTTTTTT. Translation gives CASSIGQGRANEKLFF.

The chain joins TRBV2 to TRBJ2-1; 8 bases are a match to TRBD1. The ends lost 6 bases at V and 6 bases at J; junction bases unmatched: 1. Germline loops: CDR1 SNHLY, CDR2 FYNNEI. The CDR3 totals 12 residues. For the CDR3, the DNA is TGTGCCAGCAGCGACAGGGGCAATGAGCAGTTCTTC. Translating gives CASSDRGNEQFF.

The chain employs TRBV9 and TRBJ2-7, with a tentative D call TRBD2 (6 bases). Germline values: CDR1 SGDLS, CDR2 YYNGEE. CDR3 length equals 15 residues. V gave up 3 bases and J gave up 4 bases, with 17 bases separating them. The CDR3 DNA reads TGTGCCAGCAGCGCCACGCCGTATGGGGGGTACGAGCAGTACTTC. Residues: CASSATPYGGYEQYF.

This clone was seen ten or more times. V gene TRBV7-3 combines with J gene TRBJ2-2; either TRBD1 or TRBD2 may fit D (6 bases each). CDR1 and CDR2 (germline): SGHTA, FQGTGA. Trimming took off 5 bases at V and 7 bases at J, with 14 bases between the two ends. This CDR3 is built from 14 residues. CDR3 in DNA: TGTGCCAGCAGCCCAGGGGCGCGGGGCGGGGAGCTGTTTTTT. Translation gives CASSPGARGGELFF.

This rearrangement joins TRBV18 to TRBJ2-5, with 10 bases fitting TRBD1. Germline values: CDR1 KGHSH, CDR2 LQKENI. The V segment lost 5 bases and the J segment 4 bases; nucleotides outside the gene matches: 4. The CDR3 contains 14 residues. CDR3 sequence (DNA): TGTGCCAGCTCAGTGACAGGGGGCACAGAGACCCAGTACTTC. Its protein is CASSVTGGTETQYF.

The J gene is TRBJ2-7, the V gene TRBV27; the D gene is possibly TRBD2 (5 bases). This CDR3 comprises 15 residues. Trimming took 0 bases from V and 5 from J, leaving 14 bases between them. The germline V gene encodes CDR1 MNHEY and CDR2 SMNVEV (reference sequence). The CDR3 reads CASSLSAPASHEQYF. The CDR3 DNA reads as TGTGCCAGCAGTTTATCGGCCCCAGCTAGCCACGAGCAGTACTTC.

The genes are TRBV5-6 and TRBJ1-1, with D possibly TRBD1 on 6 matching bases. The CDR3 contains 16 residues. Per germline, CDR1 SGHDT and CDR2 YYEEEE. Trimming took 0 bases from V and 3 from J, leaving 15 bases between them. The CDR3 is CASSLVPAGVDTEAFF. The CDR3 DNA is TGTGCCAGCAGCTTGGTGCCCGCAGGGGTTGACACTGAAGCTTTCTTT.

The rearrangement links TRBV25-1 to TRBJ1-3; D not resolved. V lost 6 bases and J 0 bases, leaving 0 bases between the germline ends. The length of the CDR3 is 11 residues. Germline assignment: CDR1 MGHDK and CDR2 SYGVNS. The CDR3: CASSSGNTIYF. In DNA, the CDR3 is TGTGCCAGCAGCTCTGGAAACACCATATATTTT.

In this sample, this clone turned up a few times. The rearrangement joins TRBV19 to TRBJ2-7; 10 bases match TRBD2. Germline CDR1 reads LNHDA; CDR2 reads SQIVND (reference sequence). The CDR3 runs to 16 residues. The ends lost 8 bases at V and 4 bases at J; junction bases unmatched: 14. The CDR3 protein is CASSPGLAGVRYEQYF. The CDR3 bases are TGTGCCAGTTCACCGGGCCTAGCGGGAGTTAGGTACGAGCAGTACTTC.

The chain recombines TRBV28 with TRBJ2-7; D is undetermined. Trimming took off 6 bases at V and 3 bases at J, with 9 bases between the two ends. The germline CDR1 and CDR2 sequences are MDHEN and SYDVKM. The CDR3 sequence is 12 residues long. CDR3 sequence reads: CASRTVNYEQYF. The CDR3 bases are TGTGCCAGCAGGACGGTAAACTACGAGCAGTACTTC.

This clone was seen a single time. The rearrangement joins TRBV6-1 to TRBJ2-6, with 8 positions matching TRBD1. CDR3 length: 14 amino acids. V was clipped by 11 bases and J by 2 bases; unmatched bases: 5. Germline V gene sequence: CDR1 MNHNS, CDR2 SASEGT. This CDR3 is CAVQGAAGANVLTF. The CDR3, as DNA: TGTGCCGTTCAGGGGGCCGCTGGGGCCAACGTCCTGACTTTC.

The chain links TRBV7-2 to TRBJ2-5; the D is unclear. The length of the CDR3 is 16 residues. Germline V gene lookup returns CDR1 SGHTA and CDR2 FQGNSA. V lost 0 bases to trimming and J lost 4 bases, with 15 bases between them. The CDR3 is CASSLANRLLGETQYF. CDR3 DNA: TGTGCCAGCAGCTTAGCGAACAGATTGTTAGGAGAGACCCAGTACTTC.

This sequence joins TRBV7-9 and TRBJ1-5; a weak D match, TRBD1 (6 bases). The V and J ends lost 5 bases and 5 bases respectively, with 22 bases between them. CDR3 length: 17 amino acids. Germline loops: CDR1 SEHNR, CDR2 FQNEAQ (reference sequence). As DNA, the CDR3 is TGTGCCAGCAGCCGATCAGGACAGCCCTTAGCTTATCAGCCCCAGCATTTT. Its translation is CASSRSGQPLAYQPQHF.

This clone has just one count. V gene TRBV18 combines with J gene TRBJ1-1; D not certain. V shed 1 base and J shed 5 bases, with 14 bases lying between them. Germline values: CDR1 KGHSH, CDR2 LQKENI. This CDR3 is 15 amino acids long. CDR3 bases: TGTGCCAGCTCACCACTGGAGAAAGTGGGGACTGAAGCTTTCTTT. Translated: CASSPLEKVGTEAFF.

The CDR3 coding sequence is TGTGCCACCAGAGGGGGTAACCTGAACACTGAAGCTTTCTTT. This sequence encodes CATRGGNLNTEAFF. This rearrangement joins TRBV19 to TRBJ1-1; tentative D call: TRBD1 (6 bases). There are 14 residues in the CDR3. Trimming removed 10 bases at V and 0 bases at J, with 15 bases between. The V gene's germline CDR1 is LNHDA and CDR2 SQIVND (reference sequence).

J is TRBJ2-5 and V is TRBV7-6, with D unclear. The CDR3 contains 11 residues. The ends were cut back, 5 bases at V and 3 bases at J, with 4 bases in the middle. CDR1 and CDR2 (germline): SGHVS, FNYEAQ. This CDR3 is CASSRKETQYF. The CDR3 bases are TGTGCCAGCAGCCGGAAAGAGACCCAGTACTTC.

This rearrangement joins TRBV7-2 to TRBJ2-3; tentatively, D is TRBD1 (6 bases). V dropped 7 bases and J dropped 2 bases, with 16 bases sitting between them. CDR3 length: 15 amino acids. CDR1 and CDR2 (germline): SGHTA, FQGNSA. The CDR3 coding sequence is TGTGCCAGCACAACTACAGGGTCGGTCACAGATACGCAGTATTTT. Encoded protein: CASTTTGSVTDTQYF.

This clone was observed a few times. V and J are TRBV30 and TRBJ2-7; D possibly corresponds to TRBD2 (6 bases). Germline CDR1 and CDR2: GTSNPN and SVGIG (reference sequence). There are 16 residues in the CDR3. Trimming shortened V by 8 bases and J by 0 bases, and 23 bases separated the two germline ends. The CDR3 protein is CARSRRGAGISYEQYF. CDR3 DNA sequence: TGTGCCCGATCCAGGCGGGGAGCGGGCATCTCCTACGAGCAGTACTTC.

This chain joins TRBV7-2 and TRBJ2-7; possible D gene TRBD1, 5 bases. Germline assignment: CDR1 SGHTA and CDR2 FQGNSA. CDR3 length: 13 residues. Between the trimmed V and J ends, which lost 1 base and 2 bases, there was a span of 6 bases. CDR3 nucleotides: TGTGCCAGCAGCTTAGAGGGGCCCTACGAGCAGTACTTC. Amino acids: CASSLEGPYEQYF.

V gene TRBV7-9 combines with J gene TRBJ2-3; 7 positions match TRBD1. Trimming cost V 5 bases and J 1 base; bases outside gene matches: 3. Germline assignment: CDR1 SEHNR and CDR2 FQNEAQ (reference sequence). This CDR3 has 14 residues. The CDR3 bases are TGTGCCAGCAGCCGGGACAGCGGCACAGATACGCAGTATTTT. Its translation is CASSRDSGTDTQYF.